This T cell receptor (beta chain) is drawn from a study of preoperative IRX-2 immunotherapy in early breast cancer. Treatment specified: preoperative locoregional IRX-2 cytokine immunotherapy. This table comes from immunoSEQ multiplex PCR, and its TCRdb copy is limited to in-frame clones, with some not included. The sample has 28,000 or so clones, around 91% seen once. CDR1 and CDR2 from the germline V gene are MNHEY and SMNVEV (reference sequence). V was shortened by 8 bases and J by 5 bases, with 7 bases between the two germline ends. The CDR3 sequence is 11 residues long. V usage is TRBV27 and J usage is TRBJ1-5; D not resolved. This specimen was collected from a patient treated with IRX-2 immunotherapy. This sequence originates from a human donor with breast cancer. In DNA, the CDR3 is TGTGCCAGCGGAGTGGATCAGCCCCAGCATTTT. It is translated as CASGVDQPQHF.